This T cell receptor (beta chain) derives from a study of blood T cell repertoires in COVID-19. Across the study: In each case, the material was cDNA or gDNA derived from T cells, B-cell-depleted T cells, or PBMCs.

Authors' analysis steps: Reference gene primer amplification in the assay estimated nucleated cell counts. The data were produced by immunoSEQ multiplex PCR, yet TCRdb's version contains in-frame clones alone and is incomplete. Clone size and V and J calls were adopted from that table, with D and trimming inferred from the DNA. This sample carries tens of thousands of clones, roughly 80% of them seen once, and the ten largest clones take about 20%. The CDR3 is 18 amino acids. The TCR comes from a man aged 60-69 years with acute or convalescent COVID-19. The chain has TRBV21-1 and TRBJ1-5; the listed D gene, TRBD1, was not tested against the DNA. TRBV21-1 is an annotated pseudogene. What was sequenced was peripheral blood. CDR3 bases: TGTGCCAGCAGCACTAACGTACAGGGGCATACGACCTATCAGCCCCAGCATTTT. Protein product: CASSTNVQGHTTYQPQHF.